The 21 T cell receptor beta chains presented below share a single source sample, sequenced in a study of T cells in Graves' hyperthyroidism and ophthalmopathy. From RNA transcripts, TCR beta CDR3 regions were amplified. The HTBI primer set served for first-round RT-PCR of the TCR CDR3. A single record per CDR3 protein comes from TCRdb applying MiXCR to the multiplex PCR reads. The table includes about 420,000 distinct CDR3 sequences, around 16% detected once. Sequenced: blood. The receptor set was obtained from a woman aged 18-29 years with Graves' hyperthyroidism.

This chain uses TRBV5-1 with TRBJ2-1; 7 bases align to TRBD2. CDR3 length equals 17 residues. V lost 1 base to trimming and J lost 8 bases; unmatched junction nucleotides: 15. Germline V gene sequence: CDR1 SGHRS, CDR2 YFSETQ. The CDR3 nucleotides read TGCGCCAGCAGCTTGCAACCCTCGCGGGAGAGATTCGATGAGCAGTTCTTC. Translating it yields CASSLQPSRERFDEQFF.

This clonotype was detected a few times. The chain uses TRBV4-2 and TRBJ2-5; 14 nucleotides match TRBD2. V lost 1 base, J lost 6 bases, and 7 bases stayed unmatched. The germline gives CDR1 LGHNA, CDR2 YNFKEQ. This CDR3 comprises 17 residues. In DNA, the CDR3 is TGTGCCAGCAGCCAAGGAGGGACTAGCGGGGGATCGCAGACCCAGTACTTC. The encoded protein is CASSQGGTSGGSQTQYF.

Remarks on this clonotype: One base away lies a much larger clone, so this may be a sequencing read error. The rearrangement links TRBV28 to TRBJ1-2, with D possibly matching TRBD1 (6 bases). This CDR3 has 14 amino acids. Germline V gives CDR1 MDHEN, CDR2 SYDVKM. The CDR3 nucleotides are TGTGCCAGCAGTTTACCAGGGGTTGGCTATGGCTACATCTTC. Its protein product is CASSLPGVGYGYIF.

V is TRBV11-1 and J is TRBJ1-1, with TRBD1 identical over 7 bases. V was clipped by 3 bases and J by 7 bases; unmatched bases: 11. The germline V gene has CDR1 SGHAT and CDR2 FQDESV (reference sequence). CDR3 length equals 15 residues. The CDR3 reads CASSFQGVTGGEAFF. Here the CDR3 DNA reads TGTGCCAGCAGCTTTCAGGGGGTGACCGGGGGTGAAGCTTTCTTT.

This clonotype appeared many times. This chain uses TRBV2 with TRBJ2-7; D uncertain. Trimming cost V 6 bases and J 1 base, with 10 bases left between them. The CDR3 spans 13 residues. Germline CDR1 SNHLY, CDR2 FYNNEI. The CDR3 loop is CASRAHSSYEQYF. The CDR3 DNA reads TGTGCCAGCAGGGCCCATTCGTCCTACGAGCAGTACTTC.

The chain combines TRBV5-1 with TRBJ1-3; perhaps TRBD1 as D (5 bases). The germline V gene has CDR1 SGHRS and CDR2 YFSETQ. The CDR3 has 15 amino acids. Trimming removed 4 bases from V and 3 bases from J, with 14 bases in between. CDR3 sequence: CASSIDGTYGNTIYF. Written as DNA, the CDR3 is TGCGCCAGCAGCATAGACGGGACGTATGGAAACACCATATATTTT.

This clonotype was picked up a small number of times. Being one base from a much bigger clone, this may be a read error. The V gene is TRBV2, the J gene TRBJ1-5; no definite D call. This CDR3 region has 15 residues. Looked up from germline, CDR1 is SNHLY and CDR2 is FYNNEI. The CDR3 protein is CASGERRAINQPQHF. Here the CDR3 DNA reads TGTGCCAGCGGTGAGCGAAGGGCCATTAATCAGCCCCAGCATTTT.

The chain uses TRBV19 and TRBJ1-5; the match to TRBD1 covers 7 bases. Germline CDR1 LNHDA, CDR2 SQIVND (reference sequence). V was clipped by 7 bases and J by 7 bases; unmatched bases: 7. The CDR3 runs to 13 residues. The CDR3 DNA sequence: TGTGCCAGTAAGGGACAGATGATGCAGCCCCAGCATTTT. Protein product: CASKGQMMQPQHF.

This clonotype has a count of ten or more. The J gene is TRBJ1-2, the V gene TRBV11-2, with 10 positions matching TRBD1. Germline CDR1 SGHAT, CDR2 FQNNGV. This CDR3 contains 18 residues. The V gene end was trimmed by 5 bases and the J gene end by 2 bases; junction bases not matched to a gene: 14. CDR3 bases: TGTGCCAGCAGCGGATCCCGGGACAGGGGTATCGGAAACTATGGCTACACCTTC. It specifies CASSGSRDRGIGNYGYTF.

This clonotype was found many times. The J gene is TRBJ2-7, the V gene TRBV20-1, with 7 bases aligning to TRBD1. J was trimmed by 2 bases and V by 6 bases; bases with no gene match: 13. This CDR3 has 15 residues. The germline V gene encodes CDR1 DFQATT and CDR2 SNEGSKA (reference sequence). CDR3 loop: CSATNPGQPPYEQYF. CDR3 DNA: TGCAGTGCAACTAACCCGGGACAGCCTCCCTACGAGCAGTACTTC.

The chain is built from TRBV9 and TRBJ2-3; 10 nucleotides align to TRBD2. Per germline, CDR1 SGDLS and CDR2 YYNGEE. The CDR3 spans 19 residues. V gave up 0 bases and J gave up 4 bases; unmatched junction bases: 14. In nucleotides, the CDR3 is TGTGCCAGCAGCGTAGCTACAAGTGTGGGGGGACTAGCGTCAGATACGCAGTATTTT. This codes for CASSVATSVGGLASDTQYF.

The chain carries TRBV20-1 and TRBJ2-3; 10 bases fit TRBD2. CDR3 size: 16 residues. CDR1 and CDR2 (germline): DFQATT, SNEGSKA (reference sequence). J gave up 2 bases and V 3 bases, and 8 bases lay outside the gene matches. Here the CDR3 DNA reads TGCAGTGCTAGCTTCGGACTAGCGGAGCACACAGATACGCAGTATTTT. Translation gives CSASFGLAEHTDTQYF.

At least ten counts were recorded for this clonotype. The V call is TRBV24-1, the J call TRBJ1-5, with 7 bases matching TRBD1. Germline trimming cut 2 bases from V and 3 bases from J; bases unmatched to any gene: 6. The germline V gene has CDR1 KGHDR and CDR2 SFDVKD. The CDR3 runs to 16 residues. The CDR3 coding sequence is TGTGCCACCAGTGATTCGTCCAGGGGGTACAATCAGCCCCAGCATTTT. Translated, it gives CATSDSSRGYNQPQHF.

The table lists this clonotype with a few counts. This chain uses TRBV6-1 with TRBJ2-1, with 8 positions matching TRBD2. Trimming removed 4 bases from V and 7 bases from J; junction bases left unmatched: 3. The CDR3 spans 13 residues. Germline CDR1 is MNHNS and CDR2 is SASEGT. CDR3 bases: TGTGCCAGCAGTGTAGGGACTAGGAATGAGCAGTTCTTC. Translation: CASSVGTRNEQFF.

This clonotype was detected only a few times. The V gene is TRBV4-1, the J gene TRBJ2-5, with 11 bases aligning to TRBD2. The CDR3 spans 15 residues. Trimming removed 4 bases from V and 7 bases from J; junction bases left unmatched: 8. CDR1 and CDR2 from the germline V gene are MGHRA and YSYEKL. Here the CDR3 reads CASSPLGLAGGTQYF. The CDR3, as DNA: TGCGCCAGCAGCCCCCTCGGGCTAGCGGGAGGGACCCAGTACTTC.

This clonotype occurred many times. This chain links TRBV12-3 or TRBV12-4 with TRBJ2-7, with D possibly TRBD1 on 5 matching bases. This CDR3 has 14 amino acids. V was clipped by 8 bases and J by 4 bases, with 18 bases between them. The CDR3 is CASRPKTGVYEQYF. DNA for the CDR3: TGTGCCAGCCGCCCCAAAACAGGAGTTTACGAGCAGTACTTC.

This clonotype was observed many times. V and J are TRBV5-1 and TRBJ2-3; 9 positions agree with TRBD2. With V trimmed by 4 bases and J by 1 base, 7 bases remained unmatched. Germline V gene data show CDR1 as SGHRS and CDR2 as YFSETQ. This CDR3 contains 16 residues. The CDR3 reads CASSTRGGRGTDTQYF. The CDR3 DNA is TGCGCCAGCAGCACCCGGGGCGGGAGGGGCACAGATACGCAGTATTTT. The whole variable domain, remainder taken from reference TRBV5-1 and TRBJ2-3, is KAGVTQTPRYLIKTRGQQVTLSCSPISGHRSVSWYQQTPGQGLQFLFEYFSETQRNKGNFPGRFSGRQFSNSRSEMNVSTLELGDSALYLCASSTRGGRGTDTQYFGPGTRLTVL.

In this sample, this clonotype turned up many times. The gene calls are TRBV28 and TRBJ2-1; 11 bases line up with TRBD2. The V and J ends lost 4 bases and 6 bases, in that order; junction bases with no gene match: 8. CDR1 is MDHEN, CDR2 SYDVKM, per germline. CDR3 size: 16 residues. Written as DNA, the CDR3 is TGTGCCAGCAGTTCCCATAGCGGGAGGGCCGGCAATGAGCAGTTCTTC. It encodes CASSSHSGRAGNEQFF.

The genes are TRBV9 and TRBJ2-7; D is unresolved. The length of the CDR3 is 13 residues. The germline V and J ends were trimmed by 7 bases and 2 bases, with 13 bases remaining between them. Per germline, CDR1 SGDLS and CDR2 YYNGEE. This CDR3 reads CASSSRETYEQYF. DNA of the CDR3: TGTGCCAGCTCCAGTAGAGAGACCTACGAGCAGTACTTC.

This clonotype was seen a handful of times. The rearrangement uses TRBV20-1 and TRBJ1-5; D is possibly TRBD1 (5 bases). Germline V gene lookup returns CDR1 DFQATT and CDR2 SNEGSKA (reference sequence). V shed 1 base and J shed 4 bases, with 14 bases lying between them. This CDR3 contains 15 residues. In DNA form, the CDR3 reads TGCAGTGCTAGAGGATTGGGGACCCAAAATCAGCCCCAGCATTTT. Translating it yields CSARGLGTQNQPQHF.

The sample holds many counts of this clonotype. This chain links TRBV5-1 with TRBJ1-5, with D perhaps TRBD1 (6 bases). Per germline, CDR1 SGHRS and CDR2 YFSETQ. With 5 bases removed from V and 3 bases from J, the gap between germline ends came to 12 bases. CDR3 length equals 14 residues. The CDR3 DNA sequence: TGCGCCAGCAGAGATGAGGGGGACAATCAGCCCCAGCATTTT. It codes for CASRDEGDNQPQHF.